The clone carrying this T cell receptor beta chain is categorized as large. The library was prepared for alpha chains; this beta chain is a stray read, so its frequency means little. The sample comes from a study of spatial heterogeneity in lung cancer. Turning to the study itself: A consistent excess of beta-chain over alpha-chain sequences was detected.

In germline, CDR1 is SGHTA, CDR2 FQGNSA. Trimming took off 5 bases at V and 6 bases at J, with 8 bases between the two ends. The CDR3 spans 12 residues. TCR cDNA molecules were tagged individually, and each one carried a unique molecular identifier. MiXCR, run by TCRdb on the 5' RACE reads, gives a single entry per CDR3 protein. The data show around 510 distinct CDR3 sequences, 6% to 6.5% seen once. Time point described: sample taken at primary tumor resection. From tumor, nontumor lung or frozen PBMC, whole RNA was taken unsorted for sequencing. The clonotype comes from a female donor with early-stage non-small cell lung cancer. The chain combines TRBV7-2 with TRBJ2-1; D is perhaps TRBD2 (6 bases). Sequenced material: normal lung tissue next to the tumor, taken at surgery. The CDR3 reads CASSAGPNEQFF. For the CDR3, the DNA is TGTGCCAGCAGCGCGGGACCCAATGAGCAGTTCTTC.